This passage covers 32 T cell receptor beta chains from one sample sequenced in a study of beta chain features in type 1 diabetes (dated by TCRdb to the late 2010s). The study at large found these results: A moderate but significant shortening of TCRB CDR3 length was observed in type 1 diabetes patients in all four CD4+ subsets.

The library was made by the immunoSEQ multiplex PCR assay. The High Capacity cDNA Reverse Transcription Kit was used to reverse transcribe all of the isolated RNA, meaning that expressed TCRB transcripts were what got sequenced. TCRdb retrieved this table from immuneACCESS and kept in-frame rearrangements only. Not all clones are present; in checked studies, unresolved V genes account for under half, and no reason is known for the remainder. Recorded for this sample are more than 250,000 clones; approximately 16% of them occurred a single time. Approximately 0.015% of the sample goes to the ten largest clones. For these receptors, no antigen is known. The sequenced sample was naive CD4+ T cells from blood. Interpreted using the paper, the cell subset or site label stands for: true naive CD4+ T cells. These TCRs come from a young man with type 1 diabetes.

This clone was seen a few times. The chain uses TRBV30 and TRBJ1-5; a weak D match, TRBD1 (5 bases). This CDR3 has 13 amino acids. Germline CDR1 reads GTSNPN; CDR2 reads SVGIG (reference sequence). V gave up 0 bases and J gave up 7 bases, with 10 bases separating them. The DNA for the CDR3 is TGTGCCTGGAGTGTTAGGGGAGGCCAGCCCCAGCATTTT. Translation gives CAWSVRGGQPQHF.

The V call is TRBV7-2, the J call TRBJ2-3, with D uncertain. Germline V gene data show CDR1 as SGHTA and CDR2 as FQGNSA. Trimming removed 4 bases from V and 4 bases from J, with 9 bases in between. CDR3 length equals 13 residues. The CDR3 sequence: CASSSQAPDTQYF. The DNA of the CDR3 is TGTGCCAGCAGCTCGCAAGCCCCAGATACGCAGTATTTT.

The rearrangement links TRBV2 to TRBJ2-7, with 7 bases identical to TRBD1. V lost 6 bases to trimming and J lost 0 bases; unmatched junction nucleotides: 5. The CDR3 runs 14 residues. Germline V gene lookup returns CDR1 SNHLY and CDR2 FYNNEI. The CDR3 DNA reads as TGTGCCAGCAGGCTACGGGACAGCTCCTACGAGCAGTACTTC. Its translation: CASRLRDSSYEQYF.

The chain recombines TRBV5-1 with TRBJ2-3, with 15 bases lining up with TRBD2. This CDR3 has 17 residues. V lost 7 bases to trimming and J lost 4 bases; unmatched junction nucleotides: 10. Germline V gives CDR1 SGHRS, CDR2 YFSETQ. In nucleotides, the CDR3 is TGCGCCAGCGGACTAGCGGGAGGGCCTGGTCCTCCAGATACGCAGTATTTT. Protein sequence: CASGLAGGPGPPDTQYF.

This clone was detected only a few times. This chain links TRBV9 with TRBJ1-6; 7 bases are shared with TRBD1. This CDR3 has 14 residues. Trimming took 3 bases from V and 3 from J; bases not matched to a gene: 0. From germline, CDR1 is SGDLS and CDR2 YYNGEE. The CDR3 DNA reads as TGTGCCAGCAGCGGACAGGGCTATAATTCACCCCTCCACTTT. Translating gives CASSGQGYNSPLHF.

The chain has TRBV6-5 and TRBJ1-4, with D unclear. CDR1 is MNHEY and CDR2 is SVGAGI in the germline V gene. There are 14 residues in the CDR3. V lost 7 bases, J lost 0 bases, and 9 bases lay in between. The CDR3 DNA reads TGTGCCAGCACTGCGACTGCAACTAATGAAAAACTGTTTTTT. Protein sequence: CASTATATNEKLFF.

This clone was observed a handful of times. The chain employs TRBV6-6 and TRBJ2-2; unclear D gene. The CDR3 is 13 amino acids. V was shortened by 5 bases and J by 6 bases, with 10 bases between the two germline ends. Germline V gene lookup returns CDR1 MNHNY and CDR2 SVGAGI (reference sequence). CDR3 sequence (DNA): TGTGCCAGCAGTCCAACAATCTCCGGGGAGCTGTTTTTT. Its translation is CASSPTISGELFF.

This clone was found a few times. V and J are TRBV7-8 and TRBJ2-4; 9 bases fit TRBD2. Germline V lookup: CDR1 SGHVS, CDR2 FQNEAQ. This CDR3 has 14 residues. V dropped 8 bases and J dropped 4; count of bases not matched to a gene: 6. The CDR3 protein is CASCRSGRKNIQYF. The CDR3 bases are TGTGCCAGCTGTAGGAGCGGGAGGAAAAACATTCAGTACTTC.

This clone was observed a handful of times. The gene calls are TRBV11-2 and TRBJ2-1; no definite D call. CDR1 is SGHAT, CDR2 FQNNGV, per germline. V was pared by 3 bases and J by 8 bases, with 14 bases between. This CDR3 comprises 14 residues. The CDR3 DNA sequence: TGTGCCAGCAGCTTGCCTAACCTTGAGGATGAGCAGTTCTTC. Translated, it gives CASSLPNLEDEQFF.

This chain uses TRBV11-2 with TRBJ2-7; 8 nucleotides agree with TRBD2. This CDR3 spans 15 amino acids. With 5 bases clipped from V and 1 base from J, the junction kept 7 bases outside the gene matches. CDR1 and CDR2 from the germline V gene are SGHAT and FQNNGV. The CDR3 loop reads CASSVGVAGSYEQYF. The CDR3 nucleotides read TGTGCCAGCAGCGTCGGAGTAGCGGGGTCCTACGAGCAGTACTTC.

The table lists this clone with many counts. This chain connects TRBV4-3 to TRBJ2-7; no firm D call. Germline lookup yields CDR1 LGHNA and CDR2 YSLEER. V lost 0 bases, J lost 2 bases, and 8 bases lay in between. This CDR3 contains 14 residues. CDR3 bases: TGCGCCAGCAGCCAAGATTGGCCAGCCTACGAGCAGTACTTC. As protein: CASSQDWPAYEQYF.

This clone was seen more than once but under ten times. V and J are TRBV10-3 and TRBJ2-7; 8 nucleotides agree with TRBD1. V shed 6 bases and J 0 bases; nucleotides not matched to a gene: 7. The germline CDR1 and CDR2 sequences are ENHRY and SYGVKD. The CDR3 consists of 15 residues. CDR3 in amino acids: CAIRTGQGSSYEQYF. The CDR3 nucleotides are TGTGCCATCAGAACCGGACAGGGTAGCTCCTACGAGCAGTACTTC.

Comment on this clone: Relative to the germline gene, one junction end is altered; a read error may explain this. CDR3 sequence (DNA): TGTGCCAGCAGTGAACTAGCGGGAGGCTTGGACTTC. Translation: CASSELAGGLDF. The chain uses TRBV2 and TRBJ2-5, with 11 bases matching TRBD2. The CDR3 runs 12 residues. Germline lookup yields CDR1 SNHLY and CDR2 FYNNEI.

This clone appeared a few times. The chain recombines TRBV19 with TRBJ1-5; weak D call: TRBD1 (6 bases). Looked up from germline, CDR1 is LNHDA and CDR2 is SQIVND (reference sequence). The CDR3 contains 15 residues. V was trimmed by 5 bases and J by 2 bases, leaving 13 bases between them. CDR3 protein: CASSAQWGRNQPQHF. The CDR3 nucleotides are TGTGCCAGTAGTGCACAGTGGGGGCGCAATCAGCCCCAGCATTTT.

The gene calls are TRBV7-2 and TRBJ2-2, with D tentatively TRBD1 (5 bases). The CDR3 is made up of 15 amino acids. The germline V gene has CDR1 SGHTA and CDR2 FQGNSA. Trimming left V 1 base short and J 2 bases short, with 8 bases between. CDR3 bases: TGTGCCAGCAGCTTAGTTGGGGCAAACACCGGGGAGCTGTTTTTT. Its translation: CASSLVGANTGELFF.

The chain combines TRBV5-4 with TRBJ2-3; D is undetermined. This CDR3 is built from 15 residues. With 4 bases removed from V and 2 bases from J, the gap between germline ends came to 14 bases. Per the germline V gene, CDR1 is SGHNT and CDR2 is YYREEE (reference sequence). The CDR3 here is CASSLARAPTDTQYF. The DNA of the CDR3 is TGTGCCAGCAGCCTCGCGCGCGCGCCCACAGATACGCAGTATTTT.

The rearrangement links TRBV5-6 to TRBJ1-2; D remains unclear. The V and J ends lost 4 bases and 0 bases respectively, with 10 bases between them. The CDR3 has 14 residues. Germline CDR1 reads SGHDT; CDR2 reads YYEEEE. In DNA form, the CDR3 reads TGTGCCAGCAGCCTCAGACAACCTAACTATGGCTACACCTTC. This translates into CASSLRQPNYGYTF.

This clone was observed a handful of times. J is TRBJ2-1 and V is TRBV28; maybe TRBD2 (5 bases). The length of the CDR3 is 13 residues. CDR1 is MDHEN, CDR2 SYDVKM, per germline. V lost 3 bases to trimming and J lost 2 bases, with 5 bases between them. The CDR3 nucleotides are TGTGCCAGCAGTTTCGGGGCCTACAATGAGCAGTTCTTC. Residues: CASSFGAYNEQFF.

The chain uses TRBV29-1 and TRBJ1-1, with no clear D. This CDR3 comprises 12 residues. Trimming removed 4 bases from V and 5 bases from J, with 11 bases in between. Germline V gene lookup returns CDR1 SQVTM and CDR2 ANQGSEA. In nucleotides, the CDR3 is TGCAGCGTTGGGGCATGGGTAACTGAAGCTTTCTTT. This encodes CSVGAWVTEAFF. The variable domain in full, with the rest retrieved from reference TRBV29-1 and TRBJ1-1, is SAVISQKPSRDICQRGTSLTIQCQVDSQVTMMFWYRQQPGQSLTLIATANQGSEATYESGFVIDKFPISRPNLTFSTLTVSNMSPEDSSIYLCSVGAWVTEAFFGQGTRLTVV.

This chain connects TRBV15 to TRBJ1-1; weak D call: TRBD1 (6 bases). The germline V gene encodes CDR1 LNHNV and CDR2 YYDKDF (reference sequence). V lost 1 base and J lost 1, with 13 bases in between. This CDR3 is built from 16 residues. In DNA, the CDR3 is TGTGCCACCAGCAGAGGGGTGGGCAGGGGGAACACTGAAGCTTTCTTT. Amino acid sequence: CATSRGVGRGNTEAFF.

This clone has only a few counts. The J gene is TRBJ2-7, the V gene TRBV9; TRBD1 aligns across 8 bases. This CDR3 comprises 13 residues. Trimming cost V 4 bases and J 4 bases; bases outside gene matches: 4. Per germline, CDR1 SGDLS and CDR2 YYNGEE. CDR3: CASSPGQGYEQYF. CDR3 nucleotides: TGTGCCAGCAGCCCCGGACAGGGATACGAGCAGTACTTC.

Written as DNA, the CDR3 is TGTGCCAGTAGTATAGACGTCAGGGACTCTGAGACCCAGTACTTC. This sequence encodes CASSIDVRDSETQYF. The rearrangement joins TRBV19 to TRBJ2-5; tentative D call: TRBD2 (6 bases). CDR1 LNHDA and CDR2 SQIVND come from the germline V gene (reference sequence). Trimming took off 0 bases at V and 5 bases at J, with 13 bases between the two ends. The CDR3 extends over 15 amino acids. The full variable domain, with the rest looked up from reference TRBV19 and TRBJ2-5, is DGGITQSPKYLFRKEGQNVTLSCEQNLNHDAMYWYRQDPGQGLRLIYYSQIVNDFQKGDIAEGYSVSREKKESFPLTVTSAQKNPTAFYLCASSIDVRDSETQYFGPGTRLLVL.

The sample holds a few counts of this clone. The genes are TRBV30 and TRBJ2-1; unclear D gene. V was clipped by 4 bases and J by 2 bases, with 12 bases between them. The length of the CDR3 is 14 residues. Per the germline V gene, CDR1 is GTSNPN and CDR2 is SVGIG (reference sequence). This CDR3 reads CAWIPGLAYNEQFF. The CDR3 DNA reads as TGTGCCTGGATCCCAGGTTTAGCCTACAATGAGCAGTTCTTC. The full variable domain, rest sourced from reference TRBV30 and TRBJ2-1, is SQTIHQWPATLVQPVGSPLSLECTVEGTSNPNLYWYRQAAGRGLQLLFYSVGIGQISSEVPQNLSASRPQDRQFILSSKKLLLSDSGFYLCAWIPGLAYNEQFFGPGTRLTVL.

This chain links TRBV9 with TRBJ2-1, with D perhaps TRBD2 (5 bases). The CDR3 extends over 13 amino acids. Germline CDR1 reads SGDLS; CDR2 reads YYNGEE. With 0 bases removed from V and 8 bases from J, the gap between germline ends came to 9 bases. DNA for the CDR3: TGTGCCAGCAGCGTAGGAGAGGGAGATGAGCAGTTCTTC. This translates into CASSVGEGDEQFF.

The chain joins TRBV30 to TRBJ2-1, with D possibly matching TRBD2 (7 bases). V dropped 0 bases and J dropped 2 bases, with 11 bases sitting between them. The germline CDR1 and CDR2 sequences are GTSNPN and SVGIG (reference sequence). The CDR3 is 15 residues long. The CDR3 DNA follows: TGTGCCTGGAGTGTACTAGGGGGGGCCTACAATGAGCAGTTCTTC. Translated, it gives CAWSVLGGAYNEQFF. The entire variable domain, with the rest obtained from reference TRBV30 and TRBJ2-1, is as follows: SQTIHQWPATLVQPVGSPLSLECTVEGTSNPNLYWYRQAAGRGLQLLFYSVGIGQISSEVPQNLSASRPQDRQFILSSKKLLLSDSGFYLCAWSVLGGAYNEQFFGPGTRLTVL.

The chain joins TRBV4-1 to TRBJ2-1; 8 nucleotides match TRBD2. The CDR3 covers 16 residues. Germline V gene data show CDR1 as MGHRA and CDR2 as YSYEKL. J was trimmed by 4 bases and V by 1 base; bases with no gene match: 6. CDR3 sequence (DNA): TGCGCCAGCAGCCAAGTCGGGGGACTAGGGTACAATGAGCAGTTCTTC. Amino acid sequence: CASSQVGGLGYNEQFF.

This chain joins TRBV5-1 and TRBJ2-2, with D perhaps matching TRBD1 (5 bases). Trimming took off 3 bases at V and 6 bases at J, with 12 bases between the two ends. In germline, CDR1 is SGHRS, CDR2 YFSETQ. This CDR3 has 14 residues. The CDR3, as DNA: TGCGCCAGCAGCTGGCAGGGAATCCCCGGGGAGCTGTTTTTT. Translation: CASSWQGIPGELFF.

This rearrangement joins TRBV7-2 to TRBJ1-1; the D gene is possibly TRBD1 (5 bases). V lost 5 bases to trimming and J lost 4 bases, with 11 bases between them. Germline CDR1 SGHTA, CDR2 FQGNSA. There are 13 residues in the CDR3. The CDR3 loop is CASSPGQGTEAFF. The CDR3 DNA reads TGTGCCAGCAGCCCCGGCCAGGGCACTGAAGCTTTCTTT. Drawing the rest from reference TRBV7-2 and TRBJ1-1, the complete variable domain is GAGVSQSPSNKVTEKGKDVELRCDPISGHTALYWYRQSLGQGLEFLIYFQGNSAPDKSGLPSDRFSAERTGGSVSTLTIQRTQQEDSAVYLCASSPGQGTEAFFGQGTRLTVV.

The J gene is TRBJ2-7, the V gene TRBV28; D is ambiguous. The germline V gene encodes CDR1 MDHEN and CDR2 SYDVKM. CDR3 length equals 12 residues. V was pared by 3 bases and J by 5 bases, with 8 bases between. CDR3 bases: TGTGCCAGCAGTTTTTCAACGGACGAGCAGTACTTC. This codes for CASSFSTDEQYF.

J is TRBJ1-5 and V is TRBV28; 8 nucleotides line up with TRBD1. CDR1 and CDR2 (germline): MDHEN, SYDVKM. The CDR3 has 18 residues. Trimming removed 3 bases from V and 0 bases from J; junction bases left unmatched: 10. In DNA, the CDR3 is TGTGCCAGCAGTTTTAATAACCGGACAGGGATTAGCAATCAGCCCCAGCATTTT. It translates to CASSFNNRTGISNQPQHF.

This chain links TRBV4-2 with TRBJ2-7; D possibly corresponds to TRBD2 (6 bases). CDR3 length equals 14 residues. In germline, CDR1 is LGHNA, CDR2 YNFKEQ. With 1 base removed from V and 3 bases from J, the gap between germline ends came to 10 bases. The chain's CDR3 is CASSQGGGGYEQYF. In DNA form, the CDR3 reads TGTGCCAGCAGCCAAGGGGGAGGAGGCTACGAGCAGTACTTC.

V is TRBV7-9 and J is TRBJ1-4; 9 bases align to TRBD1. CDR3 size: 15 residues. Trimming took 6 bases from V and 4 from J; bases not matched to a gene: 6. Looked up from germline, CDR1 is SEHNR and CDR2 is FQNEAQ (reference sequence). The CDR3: CASRPGTGNNEKLFF. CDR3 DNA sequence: TGTGCCAGCAGGCCTGGGACAGGGAATAATGAAAAACTGTTTTTT.